This T cell receptor (beta chain) is drawn from a study of cytomegalovirus exposure and HLA in healthy donors. Sequencing was performed with immunoSEQ multiplex PCR; in TCRdb, only in-frame clones are kept and a portion is missing. Among about 120,000 clones listed, roughly 90% were seen once. CDR3 length: 14 amino acids. Germline V gene sequence: CDR1 SEHNR, CDR2 FQNEAQ (reference sequence). Germline trimming cut 5 bases from V and 3 bases from J; bases unmatched to any gene: 5. The source is a young woman in good health and CMV-seropositive. Sequenced material: PBMCs. The rearrangement joins TRBV7-9 to TRBJ2-7; 9 bases align to TRBD1. Here the CDR3 reads CASSQRDRVYEQYF. The CDR3 DNA is TGTGCCAGCAGCCAACGGGACAGGGTCTACGAGCAGTACTTC.